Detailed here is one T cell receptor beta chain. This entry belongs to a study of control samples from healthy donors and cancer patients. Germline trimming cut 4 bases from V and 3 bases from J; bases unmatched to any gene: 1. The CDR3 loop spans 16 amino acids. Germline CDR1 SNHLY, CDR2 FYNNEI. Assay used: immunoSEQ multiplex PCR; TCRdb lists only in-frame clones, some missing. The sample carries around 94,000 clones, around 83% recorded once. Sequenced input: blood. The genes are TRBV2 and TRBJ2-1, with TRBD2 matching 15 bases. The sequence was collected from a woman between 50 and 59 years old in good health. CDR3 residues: CASSAGLAGGYNEQFF. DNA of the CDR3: TGTGCCAGCAGTGCGGGACTAGCGGGGGGCTACAATGAGCAGTTCTTC. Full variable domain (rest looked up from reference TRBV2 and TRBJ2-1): EPEVTQTPSHQVTQMGQEVILRCVPISNHLYFYWYRQILGQKVEFLVSFYNNEISEKSEIFDDQFSVERPDGSNFTLKIRSTKLEDSAMYFCASSAGLAGGYNEQFFGPGTRLTVL.